The 14 T cell receptor beta chains below come from one sample, sequenced in a study of blood T cell repertoires in COVID-19. TCRdb's copy holds only in-frame clones and misses some; the assay was immunoSEQ multiplex PCR. The table has under 500,000 clones, approximately 90% seen once. Sequencing used PBMCs or T cells enriched from blood (not recorded which). These receptors were collected from a woman aged 18-29 years with acute COVID-19.

This clone occurred once. The chain recombines TRBV7-9 with TRBJ1-2; 7 bases match TRBD1. This CDR3 contains 16 residues. Germline V gene data show CDR1 as SEHNR and CDR2 as FQNEAQ (reference sequence). V gave up 1 base and J gave up 4 bases; unmatched junction bases: 9. The CDR3 loop reads CASSLVAGQETYGYTF. The CDR3 coding sequence is TGTGCCAGCAGCTTAGTTGCAGGACAGGAGACCTATGGCTACACCTTC.

The V gene is TRBV19, the J gene TRBJ1-1; D gene unclear. The CDR3 spans 12 residues. V lost 6 bases to trimming and J lost 8 bases, with 13 bases between them. Germline V gives CDR1 LNHDA, CDR2 SQIVND (reference sequence). The chain's CDR3 is CASRKMESEAFF. CDR3 nucleotides: TGTGCCAGTAGAAAGATGGAGAGCGAAGCTTTCTTT.

The rearrangement uses TRBV5-5 and TRBJ1-1; no definite D call. There are 15 residues in the CDR3. From germline, CDR1 is SGHKS and CDR2 YYEKEE (reference sequence). Trimming took off 4 bases at V and 1 base at J, with 14 bases between the two ends. In nucleotides, the CDR3 is TGTGCCAGCAGCCGACTAAGGGTGGGGAACACTGAAGCTTTCTTT. Its protein product is CASSRLRVGNTEAFF.

The chain links TRBV5-4 to TRBJ2-1; D is possibly TRBD2 (6 bases). The CDR3 contains 18 residues. Per germline, CDR1 SGHNT and CDR2 YYREEE (reference sequence). Trimming took off 1 base at V and 0 bases at J, with 17 bases between the two ends. CDR3 bases: TGTGCCAGCAGCTTGCTGGGGGGAGCGGAGAGCTCCTACAATGAGCAGTTCTTC. The encoded protein is CASSLLGGAESSYNEQFF. Filled out from reference TRBV5-4 and TRBJ2-1, the complete variable domain reads ETGVTQSPTHLIKTRGQQVTLRCSSQSGHNTVSWYQQALGQGPQFIFQYYREEENGRGNFPPRFSGLQFPNYSSELNVNALELDDSALYLCASSLLGGAESSYNEQFFGPGTRLTVL.

The J gene is TRBJ2-4, the V gene TRBV13, with 11 nucleotides matching TRBD2. Germline loops: CDR1 PRHDT, CDR2 FYEKMQ (reference sequence). The CDR3 extends over 18 amino acids. J was trimmed by 0 bases and V by 0 bases; bases with no gene match: 4. As DNA, the CDR3 is TGTGCCAGCAGCTTAGGACTAGCGGGGGAGCTAGCCAAAAACATTCAGTACTTC. Translating gives CASSLGLAGELAKNIQYF.

The rearrangement uses TRBV5-1 and TRBJ1-5, with no clear D. The V end lost 0 bases, the J end lost 0 bases, and 7 bases lay between the germline ends. This CDR3 contains 15 residues. Germline values: CDR1 SGHRS, CDR2 YFSETQ. The CDR3 region is CASSLGAHSNQPQHF. The CDR3 nucleotides are TGCGCCAGCAGCTTGGGGGCCCATAGCAATCAGCCCCAGCATTTT. Using reference TRBV5-1 and TRBJ1-5 for the parts outside the CDR3, the full variable domain is KAGVTQTPRYLIKTRGQQVTLSCSPISGHRSVSWYQQTPGQGLQFLFEYFSETQRNKGNFPGRFSGRQFSNSRSEMNVSTLELGDSALYLCASSLGAHSNQPQHFGDGTRLSIL.

The chain is built from TRBV7-9 and TRBJ2-5; TRBD2 agrees at 9 bases. The germline gives CDR1 SEHNR, CDR2 FQNEAQ (reference sequence). This CDR3 has 18 residues. After removal of 2 bases from V and 6 bases from J, the junction contained 16 bases not matched to a gene. CDR3 coding DNA: TGTGCCAGCAGCTTAATTATGAGCGCGGGAGGGGGCTCGAAGACCCAGTACTTC. Encoded protein: CASSLIMSAGGGSKTQYF.

The V call is TRBV4-3, the J call TRBJ2-1, with 7 bases identical to TRBD2. V lost 5 bases, J lost 10 bases, and 5 bases stayed unmatched. This CDR3 comprises 12 residues. Germline CDR1 and CDR2: LGHNA and YSLEER. The CDR3 reads CASSGGGGEQFF. The CDR3 nucleotides read TGCGCCAGCAGCGGGGGGGGAGGAGAGCAGTTCTTC.

V and J are TRBV18 and TRBJ1-1; D unclear. Germline CDR1 and CDR2: KGHSH and LQKENI. V lost 5 bases and J lost 4, with 8 bases in between. The CDR3 runs 12 residues. Here the CDR3 DNA reads TGTGCCAGCTCAATCGGTGGCACTGAAGCTTTCTTT. Protein product: CASSIGGTEAFF.

The chain recombines TRBV6-5 with TRBJ1-1; D ambiguous. The germline CDR1 and CDR2 sequences are MNHEY and SVGAGI. This CDR3 contains 15 residues. Trimming took off 7 bases at V and 3 bases at J, with 18 bases between the two ends. The CDR3 DNA sequence: TGTGCCAGCACTACCCCCACGAGGGCCCACACTGAAGCTTTCTTT. This translates into CASTTPTRAHTEAFF.

CDR3 in amino acids: CASSFVDRSYHLGYTF. CDR3 DNA sequence: TGTGCCAGCAGCTTTGTGGACAGGTCGTATCATTTGGGCTACACCTTC. V is TRBV3-1 (or the pseudogene TRBV3-2) and J is TRBJ1-2, with 7 bases identical to TRBD1. Germline loops: CDR1 LGHDT, CDR2 YNNKEL (reference sequence). After removal of 5 bases from V and 8 bases from J, the junction contained 17 bases not matched to a gene. The CDR3 loop spans 16 amino acids.

This clone was detected once. The chain uses TRBV7-8 and TRBJ1-5; TRBD1 matches at 9 bases. The V segment lost 6 bases and the J segment 3 bases; nucleotides outside the gene matches: 12. Germline V gene sequence: CDR1 SGHVS, CDR2 FQNEAQ. This CDR3 has 17 amino acids. CDR3 amino acids: CASSFTRTGVINQPQHF. The CDR3 DNA sequence: TGTGCCAGCAGTTTTACCAGGACAGGGGTGATCAATCAGCCCCAGCATTTT. The entire variable domain, with the rest obtained from reference TRBV7-8 and TRBJ1-5, is as follows: GAGVSQSPRYKVAKRGQDVALRCDPISGHVSLFWYQQALGQGPEFLTYFQNEAQLDKSGLPSDRFFAERPEGSVSTLKIQRTQQEDSAVYLCASSFTRTGVINQPQHFGDGTRLSIL.

This chain connects TRBV19 to TRBJ2-3; D may be TRBD1 (5 bases). This CDR3 contains 15 residues. The V end lost 5 bases, the J end lost 2 bases, and 14 bases lay between the germline ends. Germline CDR1 reads LNHDA; CDR2 reads SQIVND (reference sequence). The chain's CDR3 is CASSLRPDNTDTQYF. CDR3 DNA: TGTGCCAGTAGTCTCCGACCGGACAACACAGATACGCAGTATTTT.

This chain joins TRBV29-1 and TRBJ2-3; TRBD1 agrees at 7 bases. CDR3 length: 14 residues. Unmatched junction bases numbered 7, after V lost 1 base and J lost 6 bases. Germline V CDR1 and CDR2: SQVTM, ANQGSEA. The CDR3: CSVEGRGSWDTQYF. The DNA of the CDR3 is TGCAGCGTTGAAGGCAGGGGGTCATGGGATACGCAGTATTTT.